This record concerns one TCR beta chain sequence. The investigators amplified TCR beta CDR3 regions from RNA transcripts. HTBI primers drove first-round RT-PCR of the TCR CDR3. TCRdb re-analysed the multiplex PCR reads in MiXCR, keeping a single row per CDR3 protein. Of about 320,000 distinct CDR3 sequences in the sample, around 16% were seen once. The data stem from a study of T cells in Graves' hyperthyroidism and ophthalmopathy. The specimen sequenced was blood. The receptor's source is a man aged 30-40 years with Graves' hyperthyroidism.

This CDR3 is CSASFSGSYNEQFF. The CDR3 region has the DNA TGCAGTGCTAGTTTTAGCGGGAGTTACAATGAGCAGTTCTTC. The chain has TRBV20-1 and TRBJ2-1; 9 bases line up with TRBD2. V lost 3 bases to trimming and J lost 4 bases; unmatched junction nucleotides: 4. Per germline, CDR1 DFQATT and CDR2 SNEGSKA (reference sequence). This CDR3 is built from 14 residues.